These T cell receptor beta chains were read from a single sample in a study of neurological immune-mediated disorders. TCRdb re-called the 5' RACE reads with MiXCR, one entry per CDR3 protein. The table lists some 95,000 distinct CDR3 sequences, approximately 3.3% of them singletons. Sequenced: PBMCs. These receptors originate from a woman aged 18-35 years with multiple sclerosis. CDR3s leave out the opening cysteine and the closing phenylalanine or tryptophan.

j_call v_call cdr3_aa
TRBJ2-3 TRBV3-1 ASSLPRGLGTDTQY
TRBJ2-7 TRBV2 ASSERDSSYEQY
TRBJ2-3 TRBV7-2 ASSPQPGDTQY
TRBJ2-5 TRBV7-9 ASAVAGGLETQY
TRBJ2-7 TRBV6-2/TRBV6-3 VSRIAGGNYEQY
TRBJ1-4 TRBV20-1 SASGTGKGKLF
TRBJ2-5 TRBV29-1 SAGGIQETQY
TRBJ2-1 TRBV5-6 ASSLGLTYGEQF
TRBJ2-1 TRBV20-1 SAPIAGTGGSNEQF
TRBJ1-4 TRBV11-2 ASSPTGGDNEKLF
TRBJ2-1 TRBV3-1 ASSQDSSDRGFGQF
TRBJ2-6 TRBV10-3 AISDNRRSSGANVLT
TRBJ1-5 TRBV3-1 ASSQDPASNQPQH
TRBJ2-7 TRBV6-2/TRBV6-3 ASSPWTGNYEQY
TRBJ1-1 TRBV7-2 ASRLKGGTEAF
TRBJ2-7 TRBV5-1 ASRETGTEAYEQY
TRBJ2-1 TRBV29-1 SVPKGPDQPSYNEQF
TRBJ2-3 TRBV20-1 SATHWELVTDTQY
TRBJ2-5 TRBV10-3 AISGSSGQETQY
TRBJ2-7 TRBV6-1 ASRREFVLYEQY
TRBJ2-2 TRBV24-1 ATSGRAPNTGELF
TRBJ2-1 TRBV28 ASREGRTYNEQF
TRBJ2-7 TRBV29-1 SVGTGGRYEQY
TRBJ1-5 TRBV29-1 SAILAGGASNQPQH
TRBJ2-7 TRBV7-6 ASSPRQGYEQY
TRBJ2-3 TRBV5-1 ASSLASRVADTQY
TRBJ2-7 TRBV6-2/TRBV6-3 ASSYSLEGYEQY
TRBJ2-7 TRBV6-5 ASSYSKVVTGEQY
TRBJ2-7 TRBV7-2 ASSPGGWTGAYEQY
TRBJ1-2 TRBV5-5 ASSFRDGYYGYT
TRBJ2-1 TRBV20-1 SAGTSFHNEQF
TRBJ2-1 TRBV7-9 ASSLAQWGEQF
TRBJ2-4 TRBV5-5 ASSFWGDTGIQY
TRBJ2-7 TRBV29-1 SVTRAYEQY
TRBJ1-1 TRBV6-5 ASSSPSLNTEAF
TRBJ1-2 TRBV5-1 ASSSGGATYGYT
TRBJ1-4 TRBV12-3/TRBV12-4 ASMDFNNEKLF
TRBJ2-5 TRBV5-1 ASSDGWGETQY
TRBJ1-2 TRBV10-3 AISEQGILGYGYT
TRBJ1-1 TRBV29-1 SVAGQPNTEAF
TRBJ2-3 TRBV28 ASPPSGELSTDTQY
TRBJ1-1 TRBV29-1 SVATGLNTEAF
TRBJ2-7 TRBV7-2 ASSPLPQDRGYEQY